The 7 T cell receptor beta chains presented below share a single source sample, sequenced in a study of post-analysis software for immune sequencing data. Overall study results and limits: About 5 TRBV segments were significantly more frequent in patients than in controls. TRBV5-6, TRBV5-1 and TRBV20-1 were among these segments.

Antigens for these TCRs are unknown. Built from TCR beta cDNA, the libraries had unique molecular identifiers in them. TCRdb called the PCR reads again in MiXCR, with one record for every CDR3 protein. Found here are 800,000 to 950,000 distinct CDR3 sequences, about 50% of them singletons; the top ten hold approximately 4.4%. The material sequenced was blood. The receptors were gathered from a girl aged 10 to 17 with multiple sclerosis.

This clonotype was picked up a small number of times. J is TRBJ1-2 and V is TRBV12-3 or TRBV12-4, with 7 bases that match TRBD1. The ends lost 6 bases at V and 3 bases at J; junction bases unmatched: 7. There are 14 residues in the CDR3. The CDR3 reads CASSRGGSDYGYTF. CDR3 in DNA: TGTGCCAGCAGCAGGGGGGGGTCCGACTATGGCTACACCTTC.

V usage is TRBV9 and J usage is TRBJ2-5; 7 bases are shared with TRBD1. CDR1 and CDR2 (germline): SGDLS, YYNGEE. V dropped 6 bases and J dropped 3; count of bases not matched to a gene: 11. This CDR3 spans 15 amino acids. The CDR3 loop is CASTRGAGTEETQYF. CDR3 nucleotides: TGTGCCAGCACCCGAGGGGCCGGGACAGAAGAGACCCAGTACTTC. Full variable domain (rest looked up from reference TRBV9 and TRBJ2-5): DSGVTQTPKHLITATGQRVTLRCSPRSGDLSVYWYQQSLDQGLQFLIQYYNGEERAKGNILERFSAQQFPDLHSELNLSSLELGDSALYFCASTRGAGTEETQYFGPGTRLLVL.

The chain joins TRBV7-2 to TRBJ2-4; D is uncertain. Germline loops: CDR1 SGHTA, CDR2 FQGNSA. V gave up 8 bases and J gave up 6 bases, with 20 bases separating them. The CDR3 has 15 amino acids. The CDR3 is CASADPLKVGNIQYF. In nucleotides, the CDR3 is TGTGCCAGCGCCGATCCCCTGAAGGTCGGAAACATTCAGTACTTC.

The chain uses TRBV5-1 and TRBJ2-1; a weak D match, TRBD1 (6 bases). Per germline, CDR1 SGHRS and CDR2 YFSETQ. V was trimmed by 7 bases and J by 5 bases, leaving 16 bases between them. The CDR3 loop spans 14 amino acids. The CDR3 reads CASFRGRGNNEQFF. The CDR3 DNA follows: TGCGCCAGCTTTCGGGGCAGGGGAAACAATGAGCAGTTCTTC.

The chain links TRBV12-3 or TRBV12-4 to TRBJ2-1, with 7 positions matching TRBD2. V lost 1 base, J lost 5 bases, and 17 bases stayed unmatched. The CDR3 length is 19 residues. The CDR3 sequence: CASSLEAFWRLAVHNEQFF. CDR3 DNA: TGTGCCAGCAGTTTAGAAGCATTCTGGCGTCTAGCGGTTCACAATGAGCAGTTCTTC.

The sample holds one count of this clonotype. The rearrangement joins TRBV5-1 to TRBJ1-4; unclear D gene. CDR1 and CDR2 from the germline V gene are SGHRS and YFSETQ. The CDR3 sequence is 14 residues long. Trimming pared 6 bases from V and 3 bases from J, leaving 12 bases between. This CDR3 reads CASTVGGSNEKLFF. CDR3 DNA: TGCGCCAGCACCGTCGGCGGATCTAATGAAAAACTGTTTTTT.

This clonotype was found a few times. The chain carries TRBV6-5 and TRBJ2-7; 11 bases agree with TRBD2. The V gene end was trimmed by 5 bases and the J gene end by 4 bases; junction bases not matched to a gene: 7. This CDR3 spans 15 amino acids. Germline V gives CDR1 MNHEY, CDR2 SVGAGI. Here the CDR3 reads CASSLLAGVLYEQYF. CDR3 in DNA: TGTGCCAGCAGTCTACTAGCGGGAGTCTTATACGAGCAGTACTTC.